These 8 T cell receptor beta chains originate from one sample sequenced in a study of OX40 agonist ivuxolimab in advanced cancers. Generated by immunoSEQ multiplex PCR, the TCRdb table keeps only in-frame clones and is missing some. The sample has tens of thousands of clones; about 93% are singletons. The specimen was CD4+ or CD8+ T cells sorted from blood, collected in a trial of the OX40 agonist ivuxolimab. Source of these receptors: an adult with an advanced solid tumor such as melanoma, head and neck, liver or kidney cancer.

This chain joins TRBV28 and TRBJ2-2, with a tentative D call TRBD2 (6 bases). The ends were cut back, 2 bases at V and 5 bases at J, with 12 bases in the middle. CDR3 length equals 15 residues. Germline CDR1 is MDHEN and CDR2 is SYDVKM. The CDR3 sequence is CASSLAPSVTGELFF. For the CDR3, the DNA is TGTGCCAGCAGTTTAGCCCCTAGCGTGACCGGGGAGCTGTTTTTT.

The genes are TRBV28 and TRBJ1-2; TRBD1 might be the D (6 bases). Germline V gene data show CDR1 as MDHEN and CDR2 as SYDVKM. The V end was cut by 2 bases, the J end by 2 bases, with 12 bases between. This CDR3 region has 15 residues. CDR3 DNA: TGTGCCAGCAGTTTACAGCGCGGACAGAACTATGGCTACACCTTC. Its translation: CASSLQRGQNYGYTF.

The rearrangement joins TRBV2 to TRBJ2-1, with 8 nucleotides matching TRBD2. The CDR3 loop spans 17 amino acids. The J segment lost 2 bases and the V segment lost 1 base, leaving 7 bases of the junction unmatched. The germline V gene encodes CDR1 SNHLY and CDR2 FYNNEI. The CDR3 protein is CASSEGGRTLTYNEQFF. The CDR3, as DNA: TGTGCCAGCAGTGAAGGCGGGAGGACCCTGACCTACAATGAGCAGTTCTTC. Full variable domain (outside the CDR3, taken from reference TRBV2 and TRBJ2-1): EPEVTQTPSHQVTQMGQEVILRCVPISNHLYFYWYRQILGQKVEFLVSFYNNEISEKSEIFDDQFSVERPDGSNFTLKIRSTKLEDSAMYFCASSEGGRTLTYNEQFFGPGTRLTVL.

The V and J genes are TRBV5-1 and TRBJ2-1; D unresolved. Germline CDR1 and CDR2: SGHRS and YFSETQ. Trimming pared 0 bases from V and 4 bases from J, leaving 11 bases between. The CDR3 extends over 15 amino acids. The CDR3 DNA reads TGCGCCAGCAGCTTGGTGGCTGTCTTATACAATGAGCAGTTCTTC. Translating gives CASSLVAVLYNEQFF.

This clone was detected only once. The gene calls are TRBV4-3 and TRBJ2-2, with 11 nucleotides matching TRBD1. The junction had 2 bases not matched to a gene; V was cut back by 8 bases and J by 0 bases. The CDR3 length is 15 residues. Germline V lookup: CDR1 LGHNA, CDR2 YSLEER. CDR3 coding DNA: TGCGCCAGCTCGGGACAGGGGGCGAACACCGGGGAGCTGTTTTTT. This codes for CASSGQGANTGELFF.

The CDR3 coding sequence is TGTGCCAGCAGCCGAGGATCAGGGTCTACAGGTTATGGCTACACCTTC. It specifies CASSRGSGSTGYGYTF. V and J are TRBV4-2 and TRBJ1-2, with D tentatively TRBD1 (5 bases). The ends were cut back, 4 bases at V and 5 bases at J, with 20 bases in the middle. The CDR3 has 16 amino acids. Germline V gene data show CDR1 as LGHNA and CDR2 as YNFKEQ.

This CDR3 reads CASSQEGLVLTDTQYF. For the CDR3, the DNA is TGTGCCAGCAGCCAAGAGGGACTAGTATTAACAGATACGCAGTATTTT. The V and J genes are TRBV4-2 and TRBJ2-3; 8 positions match TRBD2. Losses at the gene ends were 0 bases for V and 3 bases for J; bases not matched to a gene: 5. The CDR3 length is 16 residues. Germline CDR1 is LGHNA and CDR2 is YNFKEQ.

The rearrangement links TRBV7-2 to TRBJ1-1, with TRBD1 identical over 9 bases. CDR1 is SGHTA, CDR2 FQGNSA, per germline. The CDR3 extends over 16 amino acids. The V segment lost 5 bases and the J segment 6 bases; nucleotides outside the gene matches: 13. The CDR3 DNA is TGTGCCAGCAGCCCAACCTCCGGGACAGGGCGACCTGAAGCTTTCTTT. As protein: CASSPTSGTGRPEAFF.